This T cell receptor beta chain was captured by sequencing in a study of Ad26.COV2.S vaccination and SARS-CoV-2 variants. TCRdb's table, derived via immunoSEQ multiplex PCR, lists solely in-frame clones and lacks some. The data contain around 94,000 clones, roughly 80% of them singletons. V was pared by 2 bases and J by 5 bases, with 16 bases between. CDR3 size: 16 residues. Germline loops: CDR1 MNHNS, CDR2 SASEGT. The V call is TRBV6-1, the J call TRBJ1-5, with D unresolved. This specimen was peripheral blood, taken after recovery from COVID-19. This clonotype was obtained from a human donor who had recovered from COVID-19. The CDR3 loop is CASSEFWYSDYQPQHF. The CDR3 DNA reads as TGTGCCAGCAGTGAATTTTGGTACAGCGACTATCAGCCCCAGCATTTT.